Below, one TCR beta chain is given with its context. The entry originates in a study of blood T cell repertoires in COVID-19. Across the study: The origin of the acute and convalescent COVID-19 samples was the United States, Italy and Spain.

TCRdb's table, derived via immunoSEQ multiplex PCR, lists solely in-frame clones and lacks some. The sample lists 150,000 or so clones; about nine tenths were seen once. CDR3 size: 16 residues. Germline loops: CDR1 MDHEN, CDR2 SYDVKM. Trimming removed 6 bases from V and 3 bases from J; junction bases left unmatched: 8. The source material was peripheral blood. This receptor was obtained from a man older than 75 with acute or convalescent COVID-19. The rearrangement joins TRBV28 to TRBJ2-4; 10 bases are a match to TRBD1. This CDR3 reads CASRSSGTGVKNIQYF. CDR3 nucleotide sequence: TGTGCCAGCAGAAGCTCCGGGACAGGGGTCAAAAACATTCAGTACTTC.